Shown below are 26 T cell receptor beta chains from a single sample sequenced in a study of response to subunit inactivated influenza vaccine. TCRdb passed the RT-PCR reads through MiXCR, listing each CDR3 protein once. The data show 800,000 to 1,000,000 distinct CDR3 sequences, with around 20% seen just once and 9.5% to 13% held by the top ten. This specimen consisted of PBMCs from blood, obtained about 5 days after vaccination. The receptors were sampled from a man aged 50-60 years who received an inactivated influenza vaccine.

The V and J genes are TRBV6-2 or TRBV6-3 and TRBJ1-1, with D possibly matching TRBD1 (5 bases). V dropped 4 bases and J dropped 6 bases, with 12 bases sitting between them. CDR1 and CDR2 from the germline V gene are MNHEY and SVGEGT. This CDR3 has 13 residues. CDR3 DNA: TGTGCCAGCAGTTTCCTCCGGGGCGCTGAAGCTTTCTTT. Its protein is CASSFLRGAEAFF.

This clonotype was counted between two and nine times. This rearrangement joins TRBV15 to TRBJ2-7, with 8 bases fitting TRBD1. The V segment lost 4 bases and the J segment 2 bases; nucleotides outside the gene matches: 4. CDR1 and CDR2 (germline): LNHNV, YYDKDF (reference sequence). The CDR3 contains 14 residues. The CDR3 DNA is TGTGCCACCAGCAACCCGGGACAGGCCTACGAGCAGTACTTC. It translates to CATSNPGQAYEQYF.

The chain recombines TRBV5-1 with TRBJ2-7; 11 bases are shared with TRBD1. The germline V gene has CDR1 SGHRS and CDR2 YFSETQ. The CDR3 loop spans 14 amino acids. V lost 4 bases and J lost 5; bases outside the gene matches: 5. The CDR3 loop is CASSARTGGNEQYF. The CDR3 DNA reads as TGCGCCAGCAGCGCCCGGACAGGGGGCAACGAGCAGTACTTC.

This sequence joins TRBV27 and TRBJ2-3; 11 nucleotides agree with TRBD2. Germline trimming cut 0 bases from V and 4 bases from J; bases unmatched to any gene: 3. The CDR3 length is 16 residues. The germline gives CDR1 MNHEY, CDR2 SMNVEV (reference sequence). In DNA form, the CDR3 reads TGTGCCAGCAGTTTATCGCCTAGCGGGGGGCCAGATACGCAGTATTTT. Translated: CASSLSPSGGPDTQYF.

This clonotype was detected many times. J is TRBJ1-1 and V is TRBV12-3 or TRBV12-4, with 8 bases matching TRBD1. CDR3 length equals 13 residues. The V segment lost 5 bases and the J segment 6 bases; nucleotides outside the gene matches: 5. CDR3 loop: CASSPGQAAEAFF. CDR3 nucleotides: TGTGCCAGCAGTCCGGGACAGGCGGCTGAAGCTTTCTTT.

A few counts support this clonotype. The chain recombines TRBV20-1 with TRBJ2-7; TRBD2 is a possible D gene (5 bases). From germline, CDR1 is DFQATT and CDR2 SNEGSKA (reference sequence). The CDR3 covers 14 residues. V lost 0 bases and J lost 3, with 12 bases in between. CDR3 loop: CSARDQGRGYEQYF. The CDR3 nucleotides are TGCAGTGCTAGAGATCAAGGTCGGGGCTACGAGCAGTACTTC.

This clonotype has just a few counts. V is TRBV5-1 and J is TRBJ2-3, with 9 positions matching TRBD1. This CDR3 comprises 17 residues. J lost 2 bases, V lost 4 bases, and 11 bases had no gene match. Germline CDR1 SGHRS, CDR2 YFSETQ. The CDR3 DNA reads TGCGCCAGCAGCATACAACAGGGGGCGCGAAACACAGATACGCAGTATTTT. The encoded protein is CASSIQQGARNTDTQYF.

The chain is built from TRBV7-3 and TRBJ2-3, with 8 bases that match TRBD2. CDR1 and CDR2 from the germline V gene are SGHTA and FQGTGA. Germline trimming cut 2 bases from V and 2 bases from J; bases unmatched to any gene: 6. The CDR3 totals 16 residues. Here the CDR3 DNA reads TGTGCCAGCAGCTTATTCGGGGGGGGTTTCACAGATACGCAGTATTTT. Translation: CASSLFGGGFTDTQYF.

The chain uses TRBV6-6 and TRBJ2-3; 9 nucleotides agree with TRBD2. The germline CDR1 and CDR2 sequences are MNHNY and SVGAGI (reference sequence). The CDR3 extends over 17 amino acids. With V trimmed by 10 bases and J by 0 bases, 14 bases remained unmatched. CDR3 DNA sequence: TGTGCCACTCGCGGGGGGGCGGGACAAGATAGCACAGATACGCAGTATTTT. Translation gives CATRGGAGQDSTDTQYF.

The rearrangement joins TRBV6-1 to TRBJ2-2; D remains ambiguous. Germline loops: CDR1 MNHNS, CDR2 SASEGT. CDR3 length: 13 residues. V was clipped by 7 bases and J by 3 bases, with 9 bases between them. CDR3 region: CASTVSYTGELFF. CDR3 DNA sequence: TGTGCCAGCACTGTCAGTTACACCGGGGAGCTGTTTTTT.

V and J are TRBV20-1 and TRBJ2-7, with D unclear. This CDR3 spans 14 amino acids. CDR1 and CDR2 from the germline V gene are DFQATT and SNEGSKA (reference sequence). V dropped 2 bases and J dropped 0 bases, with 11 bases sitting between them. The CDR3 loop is CSARKQPISYEQYF. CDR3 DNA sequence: TGCAGTGCTAGAAAACAGCCCATCTCCTACGAGCAGTACTTC.

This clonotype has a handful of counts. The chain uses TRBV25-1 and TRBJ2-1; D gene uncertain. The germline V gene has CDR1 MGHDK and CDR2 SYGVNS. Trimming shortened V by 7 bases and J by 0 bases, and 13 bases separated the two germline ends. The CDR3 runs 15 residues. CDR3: CASNPARSSYNEQFF. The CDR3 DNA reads TGTGCCAGCAACCCAGCCAGGAGCTCCTACAATGAGCAGTTCTTC.

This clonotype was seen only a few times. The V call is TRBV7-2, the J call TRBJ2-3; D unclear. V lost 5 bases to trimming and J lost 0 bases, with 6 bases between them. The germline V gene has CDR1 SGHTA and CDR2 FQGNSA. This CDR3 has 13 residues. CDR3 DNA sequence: TGTGCCAGCAGCCAAATGAGCACAGATACGCAGTATTTT. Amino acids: CASSQMSTDTQYF.

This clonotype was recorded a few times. CDR3 protein: CASSKRQGPGQPQHF. CDR3 bases: TGTGCCAGCAGCAAAAGACAGGGCCCTGGACAGCCCCAGCATTTT. This sequence joins TRBV21-1 and TRBJ1-5. TRBV21-1 has pseudogene status. The CDR3 runs to 15 residues.

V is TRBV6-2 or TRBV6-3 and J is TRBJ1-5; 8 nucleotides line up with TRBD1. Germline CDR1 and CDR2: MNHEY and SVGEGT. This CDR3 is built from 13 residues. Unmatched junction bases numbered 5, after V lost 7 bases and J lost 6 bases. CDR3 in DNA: TGTGCCAGCACACGGGACAGGTCTCAGCCCCAGCATTTT. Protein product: CASTRDRSQPQHF.

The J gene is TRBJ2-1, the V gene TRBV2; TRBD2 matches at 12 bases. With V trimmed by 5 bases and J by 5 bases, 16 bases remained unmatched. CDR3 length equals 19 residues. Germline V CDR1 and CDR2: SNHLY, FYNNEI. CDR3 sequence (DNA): TGTGCCAGCAGTCAGCCGGGACTAGCGGGCTCCAAACGGGACAATGAGCAGTTCTTC. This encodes CASSQPGLAGSKRDNEQFF.

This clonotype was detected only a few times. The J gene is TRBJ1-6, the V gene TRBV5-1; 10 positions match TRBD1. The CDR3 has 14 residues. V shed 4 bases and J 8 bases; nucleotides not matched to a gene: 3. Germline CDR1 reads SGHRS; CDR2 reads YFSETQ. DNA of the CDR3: TGCGCCAGCAGCGGGACAGGGGCGGATTCACCCCTCCACTTT. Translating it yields CASSGTGADSPLHF.

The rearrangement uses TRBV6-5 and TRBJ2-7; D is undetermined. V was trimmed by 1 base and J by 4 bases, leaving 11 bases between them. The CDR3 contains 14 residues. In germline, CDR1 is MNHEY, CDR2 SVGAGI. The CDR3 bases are TGTGCCAGCAGTTACTTCAACATCCCATACGAGCAGTACTTC. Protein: CASSYFNIPYEQYF.

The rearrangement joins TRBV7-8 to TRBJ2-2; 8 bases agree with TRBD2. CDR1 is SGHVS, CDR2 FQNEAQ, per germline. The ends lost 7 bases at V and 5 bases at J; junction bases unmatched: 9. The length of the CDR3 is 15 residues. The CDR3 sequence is CASNRGGRRTGELFF. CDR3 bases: TGTGCCAGCAACCGGGGGGGGAGGAGGACCGGGGAGCTGTTTTTT.

This CDR3 is CAISPGPNRDTETQYF. Here the CDR3 DNA reads TGTGCCATCAGTCCAGGGCCCAACAGGGATACGGAGACCCAGTACTTC. This chain uses TRBV10-3 with TRBJ2-5, with D perhaps TRBD1 (6 bases). Germline CDR1 ENHRY, CDR2 SYGVKD. The CDR3 is made up of 16 amino acids. The germline V and J ends were trimmed by 5 bases and 5 bases, with 21 bases remaining between them.

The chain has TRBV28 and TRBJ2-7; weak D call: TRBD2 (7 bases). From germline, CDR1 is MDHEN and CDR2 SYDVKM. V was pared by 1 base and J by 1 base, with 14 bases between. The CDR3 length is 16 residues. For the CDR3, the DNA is TGTGCCAGCAGTTTATTAGGGGGGGACCTATCCTACGAGCAGTACTTC. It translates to CASSLLGGDLSYEQYF.

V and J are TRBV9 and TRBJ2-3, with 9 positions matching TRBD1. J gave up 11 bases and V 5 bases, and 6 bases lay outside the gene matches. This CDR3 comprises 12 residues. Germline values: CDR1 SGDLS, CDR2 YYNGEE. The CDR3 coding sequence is TGTGCCAGCAGTGCCACGACAGGGGGGCAGTATTTT. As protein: CASSATTGGQYF.

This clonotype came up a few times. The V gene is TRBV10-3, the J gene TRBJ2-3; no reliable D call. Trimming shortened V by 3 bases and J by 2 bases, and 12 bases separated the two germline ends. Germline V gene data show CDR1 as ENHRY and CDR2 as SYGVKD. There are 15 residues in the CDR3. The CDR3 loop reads CAISDRTRSTDTQYF. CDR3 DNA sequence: TGTGCCATCAGTGATCGGACCCGCTCCACAGATACGCAGTATTTT.

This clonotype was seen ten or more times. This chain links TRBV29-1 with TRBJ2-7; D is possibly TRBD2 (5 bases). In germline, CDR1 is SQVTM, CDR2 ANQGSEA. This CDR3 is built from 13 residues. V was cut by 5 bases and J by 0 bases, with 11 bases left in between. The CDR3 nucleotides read TGCAGCGTTTGGACTGCTAACTCCTACGAGCAGTACTTC. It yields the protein CSVWTANSYEQYF.

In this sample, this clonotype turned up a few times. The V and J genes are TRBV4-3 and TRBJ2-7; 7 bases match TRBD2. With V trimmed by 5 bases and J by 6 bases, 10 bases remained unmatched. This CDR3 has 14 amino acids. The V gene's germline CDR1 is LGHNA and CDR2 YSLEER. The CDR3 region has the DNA TGCGCCAGCAGCGCCGCTGGCGGGAGACGCGAGCAGTACTTC. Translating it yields CASSAAGGRREQYF.

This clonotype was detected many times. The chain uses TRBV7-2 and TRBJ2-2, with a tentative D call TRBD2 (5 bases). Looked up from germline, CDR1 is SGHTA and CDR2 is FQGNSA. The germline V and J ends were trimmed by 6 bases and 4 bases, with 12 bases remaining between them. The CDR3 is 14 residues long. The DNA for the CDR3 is TGTGCCAGCAGATACGGACTCTCCACCGGGGAGCTGTTTTTT. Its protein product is CASRYGLSTGELFF.